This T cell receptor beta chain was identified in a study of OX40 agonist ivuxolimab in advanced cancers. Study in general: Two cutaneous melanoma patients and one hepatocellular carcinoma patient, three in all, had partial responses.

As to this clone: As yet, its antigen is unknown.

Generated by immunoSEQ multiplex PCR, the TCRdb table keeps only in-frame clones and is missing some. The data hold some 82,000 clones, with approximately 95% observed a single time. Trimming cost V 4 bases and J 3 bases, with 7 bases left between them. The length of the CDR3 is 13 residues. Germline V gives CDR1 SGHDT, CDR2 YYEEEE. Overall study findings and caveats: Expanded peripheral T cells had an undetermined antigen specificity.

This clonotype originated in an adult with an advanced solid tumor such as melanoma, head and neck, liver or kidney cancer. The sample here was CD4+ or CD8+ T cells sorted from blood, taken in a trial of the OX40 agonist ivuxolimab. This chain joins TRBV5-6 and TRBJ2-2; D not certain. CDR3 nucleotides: TGTGCCAGCAGCGGAATTTACACCGGGGAGCTGTTTTTT. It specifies CASSGIYTGELFF.